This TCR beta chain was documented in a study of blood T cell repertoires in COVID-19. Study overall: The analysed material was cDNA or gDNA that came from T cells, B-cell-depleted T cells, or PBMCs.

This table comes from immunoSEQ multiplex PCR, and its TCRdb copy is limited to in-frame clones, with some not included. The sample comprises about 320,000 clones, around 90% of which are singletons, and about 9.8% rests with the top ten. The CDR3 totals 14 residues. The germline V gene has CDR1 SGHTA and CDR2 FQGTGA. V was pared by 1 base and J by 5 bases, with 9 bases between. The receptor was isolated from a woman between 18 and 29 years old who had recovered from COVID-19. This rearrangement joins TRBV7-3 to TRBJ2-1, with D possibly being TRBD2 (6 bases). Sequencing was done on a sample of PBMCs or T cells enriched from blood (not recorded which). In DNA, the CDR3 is TGTGCCAGCAGCTTAAGGGGGGACGACAATGAGCAGTTCTTC. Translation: CASSLRGDDNEQFF.